This T cell receptor (beta chain) was captured by sequencing in a study of cytomegalovirus exposure and HLA in healthy donors. V lost 6 bases to trimming and J lost 6 bases, with 14 bases between them. The CDR3 loop spans 13 amino acids. Germline V gene lookup returns CDR1 MNHNY and CDR2 SVGAGI (reference sequence). PCR amplification relied on 60 Vbeta primers (plus 13 Jbeta primers). Libraries were prepared by immunoSEQ multiplex PCR; TCRdb keeps only in-frame clonotypes and omits some of them. The sample consists of about 140,000 clones, roughly three quarters of them appearing once. Specimen: PBMCs. The clonotype comes from a man in his thirties or forties in good health and CMV-seronegative. The J gene is TRBJ1-2, the V gene TRBV6-6, with D possibly TRBD1 on 6 matching bases. CDR3 amino acids: CASRQQGFDGYTF. The CDR3 DNA follows: TGTGCCAGCAGACAACAGGGTTTCGATGGCTACACCTTC.